The 31 T cell receptor beta chains presented below share a single source sample, sequenced in a study of STAT5B mutations in CD4+ large granular lymphocyte leukemia. TCRdb's copy holds only in-frame clones and misses some; the assay was immunoSEQ multiplex PCR. This table has about 45,000 clones, 80% to 90% appearing once. Material: CD4+ T cells from blood buffy coats. The receptors were sampled from a human donor in good health.

The chain joins TRBV2 to TRBJ1-1, with D tentatively TRBD1 (5 bases). Deletions cut 2 bases from V and 1 base from J, with 11 bases between. This CDR3 is 15 amino acids long. The V gene's germline CDR1 is SNHLY and CDR2 FYNNEI. The CDR3 DNA reads TGTGCCAGCAGTGAAAGGGGCTTGCGGAACACTGAAGCTTTCTTT. It translates to CASSERGLRNTEAFF. Full variable domain (rest looked up from reference TRBV2 and TRBJ1-1): EPEVTQTPSHQVTQMGQEVILRCVPISNHLYFYWYRQILGQKVEFLVSFYNNEISEKSEIFDDQFSVERPDGSNFTLKIRSTKLEDSAMYFCASSERGLRNTEAFFGQGTRLTVV.

The rearrangement uses TRBV28 and TRBJ1-5; TRBD1 matches at 7 bases. The germline CDR1 and CDR2 sequences are MDHEN and SYDVKM. The CDR3 extends over 15 amino acids. Trimming at V came to 5 bases and at J to 4 bases, leaving 8 bases not matched to a gene. The CDR3 here is CASSHTGALNQPQHF. The CDR3 nucleotides read TGTGCCAGCAGTCACACAGGGGCCCTAAATCAGCCCCAGCATTTT.

This chain links TRBV7-2 with TRBJ1-1; D perhaps matches TRBD1 (5 bases). Germline CDR1 is SGHTA and CDR2 is FQGNSA. V lost 1 base to trimming and J lost 6 bases, with 9 bases between them. The CDR3 has 13 residues. CDR3 in amino acids: CASSLGGGAEAFF. As DNA, the CDR3 is TGTGCCAGCAGCTTAGGGGGAGGGGCTGAAGCTTTCTTT.

The gene calls are TRBV7-9 and TRBJ2-7; D is unclear. The CDR3 loop spans 14 amino acids. The germline gives CDR1 SEHNR, CDR2 FQNEAQ (reference sequence). V was clipped by 4 bases and J by 3 bases, with 13 bases between them. CDR3: CASSSPIADYEQYF. Written as DNA, the CDR3 is TGTGCCAGCAGCTCCCCTATCGCGGACTACGAGCAGTACTTC.

The chain uses TRBV7-8 and TRBJ1-1, with D unresolved. The CDR3 spans 13 residues. Trimming cost V 5 bases and J 4 bases, with 11 bases left between them. Looked up from germline, CDR1 is SGHVS and CDR2 is FQNEAQ. CDR3 DNA sequence: TGTGCCAGCAGCACTGACGGGGTCACTGAAGCTTTCTTT. It translates to CASSTDGVTEAFF.

The chain has TRBV6-1 and TRBJ1-3; D is unresolved. Looked up from germline, CDR1 is MNHNS and CDR2 is SASEGT. This CDR3 has 15 residues. Trimming left V 1 base short and J 0 bases short, with 7 bases between. The CDR3 here is CASSEGRHSGNTIYF. The CDR3 region has the DNA TGTGCCAGCAGTGAAGGACGGCACTCTGGAAACACCATATATTTT.

The rearrangement uses TRBV29-1 and TRBJ2-5; 10 positions agree with TRBD1. CDR1 SQVTM and CDR2 ANQGSEA come from the germline V gene. The CDR3 has 15 residues. The V and J ends lost 2 bases and 7 bases, in that order; junction bases with no gene match: 10. The CDR3 region is CSVEWAWTGGGTQYF. The CDR3 region has the DNA TGCAGCGTTGAATGGGCCTGGACAGGGGGTGGGACCCAGTACTTC.

The chain has TRBV15 and TRBJ2-1; TRBD1 matches 9 bases. V gave up 1 base and J gave up 9 bases; unmatched junction bases: 4. The CDR3 length is 14 residues. The germline V gene encodes CDR1 LNHNV and CDR2 YYDKDF (reference sequence). The CDR3 DNA reads as TGTGCCACCAGCAGAGGGGACAGGGTTGCTGAGCAGTTCTTC. This sequence encodes CATSRGDRVAEQFF.

This rearrangement joins TRBV29-1 to TRBJ2-1; 12 bases line up with TRBD2. The germline V gene has CDR1 SQVTM and CDR2 ANQGSEA. The CDR3 spans 13 residues. With 3 bases clipped from V and 9 bases from J, the junction kept 3 bases outside the gene matches. CDR3 in DNA: TGCAGCGTTGACATGGGACTAGCGGGTGAGCAGTTCTTC. Protein product: CSVDMGLAGEQFF.

The J gene is TRBJ2-3, the V gene TRBV6-1; 7 bases line up with TRBD2. The CDR3 length is 14 residues. V dropped 7 bases and J dropped 5; count of bases not matched to a gene: 9. Germline V gene lookup returns CDR1 MNHNS and CDR2 SASEGT. CDR3 sequence reads: CASKREARGDTQYF. DNA of the CDR3: TGTGCCAGCAAACGGGAGGCCCGGGGAGATACGCAGTATTTT.

This chain uses TRBV2 with TRBJ2-2; 9 nucleotides match TRBD1. V lost 6 bases, J lost 2 bases, and 7 bases stayed unmatched. CDR3 length: 16 residues. Germline CDR1 is SNHLY and CDR2 is FYNNEI. CDR3 sequence reads: CASRRTGEGNTGELFF. The CDR3, as DNA: TGTGCCAGCAGACGGACAGGGGAAGGCAACACCGGGGAGCTGTTTTTT.

The CDR3 nucleotides read TGTGCCACCAGCAGAGATGGGGAATTTGGTGAAGCTTTCTTT. Translating gives CATSRDGEFGEAFF. The genes are TRBV15 and TRBJ1-1; D ambiguous. Germline CDR1 is LNHNV and CDR2 is YYDKDF (reference sequence). This CDR3 contains 14 residues. V was clipped by 0 bases and J by 7 bases, with 12 bases between them. Full variable domain (rest looked up from reference TRBV15 and TRBJ1-1): DAMVIQNPRYQVTQFGKPVTLSCSQTLNHNVMYWYQQKSSQAPKLLFHYYDKDFNNEADTPDNFQSRRPNTSFCFLDIRSPGLGDTAMYLCATSRDGEFGEAFFGQGTRLTVV.

The CDR3 sequence: CASRGLAGVGEQFF. The CDR3 bases are TGCGCCAGTCGGGGACTAGCGGGAGTCGGTGAGCAGTTCTTC. This chain joins TRBV5-1 and TRBJ2-1; 14 bases are shared with TRBD2. The junction had 7 bases not matched to a gene; V was cut back by 8 bases and J by 9 bases. In germline, CDR1 is SGHRS, CDR2 YFSETQ. This CDR3 is built from 14 residues.

The chain recombines TRBV28 with TRBJ1-2; tentatively, D is TRBD1 (6 bases). The V gene's germline CDR1 is MDHEN and CDR2 SYDVKM. V was trimmed by 3 bases and J by 6 bases, leaving 20 bases between them. CDR3 size: 16 residues. CDR3 loop: CASSFSGTLPTDGYTF. The CDR3 DNA follows: TGTGCCAGCAGTTTCTCCGGGACACTTCCGACGGATGGCTACACCTTC.

This clone is categorized as medium-sized. The V call is TRBV18, the J call TRBJ2-2, with unresolved D. Germline-derived CDR1 and CDR2 are KGHSH and LQKENI. The CDR3 runs 15 residues. Trimming pared 4 bases from V and 0 bases from J, leaving 9 bases between. The CDR3 nucleotides read TGTGCCAGCTCACAGGACGCGACGAACACCGGGGAGCTGTTTTTT. Translated, it gives CASSQDATNTGELFF.

In DNA, the CDR3 is TGCGCCAGCGACCGGGACACCCCGACAGATACGCAGTATTTT. Amino acids: CASDRDTPTDTQYF. The gene calls are TRBV5-1 and TRBJ2-3, with a tentative D call TRBD1 (6 bases). The V and J ends lost 7 bases and 3 bases respectively, with 15 bases between them. The CDR3 sequence is 14 residues long. Germline V gene data show CDR1 as SGHRS and CDR2 as YFSETQ.

This chain connects TRBV27 to TRBJ2-1; 8 bases line up with TRBD2. Unmatched junction bases numbered 7, after V lost 3 bases and J lost 3 bases. Germline-derived CDR1 and CDR2 are MNHEY and SMNVEV (reference sequence). The CDR3 sequence is 16 residues long. CDR3 in DNA: TGTGCCAGCAGTTTCAGGTCGGGAGGGTTCTACAATGAGCAGTTCTTC. Encoded protein: CASSFRSGGFYNEQFF.

The J gene is TRBJ2-6, the V gene TRBV9, with a possible D match to TRBD1 (6 bases). V was shortened by 2 bases and J by 3 bases, with 15 bases between the two germline ends. The CDR3 spans 17 residues. CDR1 and CDR2 from the germline V gene are SGDLS and YYNGEE. The CDR3 DNA is TGTGCCAGCAGCGTTCGGGACACTGCTCTTGGGGCCAACGTCCTGACTTTC. Amino acids: CASSVRDTALGANVLTF.

The chain recombines TRBV6-6 with TRBJ1-5; D is possibly TRBD1 (6 bases). This CDR3 region has 15 residues. Trimming removed 2 bases from V and 3 bases from J, with 11 bases in between. CDR1 is MNHNY and CDR2 is SVGAGI in the germline V gene (reference sequence). Here the CDR3 reads CASSYADSNNQPQHF. The CDR3 bases are TGTGCCAGCAGTTACGCGGACAGCAACAATCAGCCCCAGCATTTT.

The chain carries TRBV7-9 and TRBJ1-2; TRBD1 matches 8 bases. The germline CDR1 and CDR2 sequences are SEHNR and FQNEAQ (reference sequence). V dropped 5 bases and J dropped 4; count of bases not matched to a gene: 6. The CDR3 covers 14 residues. DNA for the CDR3: TGTGCCAGCAGCCATGAACAGGGGGGCTATGGCTACACCTTC. Its translation: CASSHEQGGYGYTF.

V and J are TRBV6-1 and TRBJ1-5; D unresolved. Per germline, CDR1 MNHNS and CDR2 SASEGT. The CDR3 is 13 amino acids. The germline V and J ends were trimmed by 3 bases and 5 bases, with 8 bases remaining between them. CDR3 amino acids: CASSDSVYQPQHF. CDR3 nucleotide sequence: TGTGCCAGCAGTGACTCTGTTTATCAGCCCCAGCATTTT.

The CDR3 coding sequence is TGTGCCAGCAGTGAAGGGAGGGGGGAGGGACAGAAATACTACGAGCAGTACTTC. Its protein is CASSEGRGEGQKYYEQYF. The rearrangement links TRBV2 to TRBJ2-7, with D perhaps TRBD1 or TRBD2 (7 bases each). Germline V gene data show CDR1 as SNHLY and CDR2 as FYNNEI. This CDR3 is built from 18 residues. V was cut by 1 base and J by 3 bases, with 22 bases left in between.

This chain uses TRBV6-1 with TRBJ2-5, with unresolved D. The germline V gene encodes CDR1 MNHNS and CDR2 SASEGT. This CDR3 is built from 14 residues. Trimming pared 4 bases from V and 0 bases from J, leaving 9 bases between. Written as DNA, the CDR3 is TGTGCCAGCAGTGTTCAGCTACACCAAGAGACCCAGTACTTC. It yields the protein CASSVQLHQETQYF.

DNA of the CDR3: TGTGCCAGCAGCTTGGTGCCTAGCGGGTCTCCGAACACCGGGGAGCTGTTTTTT. It yields the protein CASSLVPSGSPNTGELFF. The gene calls are TRBV7-6 and TRBJ2-2, with 8 bases lining up with TRBD2. The CDR3 is 18 residues long. Germline CDR1 SGHVS, CDR2 FNYEAQ. With 3 bases clipped from V and 0 bases from J, the junction kept 9 bases outside the gene matches.

The chain links TRBV28 to TRBJ2-7; no firm D call. V was shortened by 4 bases and J by 8 bases, with 21 bases between the two germline ends. Germline CDR1 is MDHEN and CDR2 is SYDVKM. The CDR3 covers 15 residues. The CDR3 here is CASSSLRTERTQQYF. The DNA of the CDR3 is TGTGCCAGCAGTTCCTTGAGGACCGAACGAACCCAGCAGTACTTC. Full variable domain (rest looked up from reference TRBV28 and TRBJ2-7): DVKVTQSSRYLVKRTGEKVFLECVQDMDHENMFWYRQDPGLGLRLIYFSYDVKMKEKGDIPEGYSVSREKKERFSLILESASTNQTSMYLCASSSLRTERTQQYFGPGTRLTVT.

The chain has TRBV5-4 and TRBJ2-3, with a weak D call TRBD2 (6 bases). Germline CDR1 SGHNT, CDR2 YYREEE (reference sequence). The CDR3 runs 18 residues. V dropped 2 bases and J dropped 3 bases, with 22 bases sitting between them. CDR3 in DNA: TGTGCCAGCAGCTTTTATAGGGCTAGCGCGATGGGAACAGATACGCAGTATTTT. It is translated as CASSFYRASAMGTDTQYF.

This sequence joins TRBV4-2 and TRBJ2-3; D is uncertain. Trimming took off 2 bases at V and 2 bases at J, with 11 bases between the two ends. The germline V gene encodes CDR1 LGHNA and CDR2 YNFKEQ. The CDR3 spans 15 residues. In DNA, the CDR3 is TGTGCCAGCAGCCAATTCTCCTCTTTCACAGATACGCAGTATTTT. As protein: CASSQFSSFTDTQYF.

The rearrangement joins TRBV2 to TRBJ2-7; TRBD1 agrees at 11 bases. The trim removed 9 bases at V and 1 base at J, leaving 5 bases unmatched. The CDR3 consists of 14 residues. The germline V gene has CDR1 SNHLY and CDR2 FYNNEI. The DNA for the CDR3 is TGTGCCAGTGCCGGGACAGGGGGATCCTACGAGCAGTACTTC. Translation gives CASAGTGGSYEQYF. Variable domain in full (rest from reference TRBV2 and TRBJ2-7): EPEVTQTPSHQVTQMGQEVILRCVPISNHLYFYWYRQILGQKVEFLVSFYNNEISEKSEIFDDQFSVERPDGSNFTLKIRSTKLEDSAMYFCASAGTGGSYEQYFGPGTRLTVT.

With regard to this clone: The identical CDR3 is also encoded by other nucleotide sequences in the sample. This sequence joins TRBV28 and TRBJ1-2; the D is unclear. The CDR3 extends over 11 amino acids. V was shortened by 5 bases and J by 1 base, with 2 bases between the two germline ends. The germline gives CDR1 MDHEN, CDR2 SYDVKM. The CDR3 sequence: CASSSNYGYTF. Here the CDR3 DNA reads TGTGCCAGCAGTAGTAACTATGGCTACACCTTC.

This chain links TRBV5-4 with TRBJ1-3; no definite D call. Trimming took off 3 bases at V and 0 bases at J, with 16 bases between the two ends. CDR1 SGHNT and CDR2 YYREEE come from the germline V gene (reference sequence). The CDR3 is made up of 17 amino acids. As DNA, the CDR3 is TGTGCCAGCAGCTCCGAGCCTTTGGGATACTCTGGAAACACCATATATTTT. This translates into CASSSEPLGYSGNTIYF.

J is TRBJ1-2 and V is TRBV5-1; TRBD1 matches 12 bases. V shed 4 bases and J 4 bases; nucleotides not matched to a gene: 11. The CDR3 contains 17 residues. Germline CDR1 reads SGHRS; CDR2 reads YFSETQ. The DNA of the CDR3 is TGCGCCAGCAGCACCGGGACAGGGGGCGGGCATCTCTATGGCTACACCTTC. This sequence encodes CASSTGTGGGHLYGYTF.